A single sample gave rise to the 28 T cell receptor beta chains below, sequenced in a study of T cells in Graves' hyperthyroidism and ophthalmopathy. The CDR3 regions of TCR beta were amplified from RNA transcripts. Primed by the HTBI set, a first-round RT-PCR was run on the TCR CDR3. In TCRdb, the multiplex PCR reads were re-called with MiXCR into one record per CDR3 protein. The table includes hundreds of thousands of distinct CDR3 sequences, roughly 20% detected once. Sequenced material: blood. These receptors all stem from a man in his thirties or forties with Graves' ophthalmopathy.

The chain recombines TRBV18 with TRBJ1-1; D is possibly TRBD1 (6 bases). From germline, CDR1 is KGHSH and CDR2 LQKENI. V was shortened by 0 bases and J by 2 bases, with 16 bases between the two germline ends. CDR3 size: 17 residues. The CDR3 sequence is CASSPPWGGHSNTEAFF. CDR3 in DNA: TGTGCCAGCTCACCACCTTGGGGGGGCCATAGTAACACTGAAGCTTTCTTT.

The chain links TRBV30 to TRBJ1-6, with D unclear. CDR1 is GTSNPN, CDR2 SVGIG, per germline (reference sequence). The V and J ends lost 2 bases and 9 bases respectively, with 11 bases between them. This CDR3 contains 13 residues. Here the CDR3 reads CAWSIGEGSPLHF. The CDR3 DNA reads TGTGCCTGGAGTATCGGGGAGGGTTCACCCCTCCACTTT.

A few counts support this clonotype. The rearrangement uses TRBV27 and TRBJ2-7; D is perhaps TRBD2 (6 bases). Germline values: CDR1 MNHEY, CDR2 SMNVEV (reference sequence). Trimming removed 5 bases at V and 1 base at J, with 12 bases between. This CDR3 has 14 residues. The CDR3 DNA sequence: TGTGCCAGCAGTGCGGGGCTTGATTCCTACGAGCAGTACTTC. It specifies CASSAGLDSYEQYF.

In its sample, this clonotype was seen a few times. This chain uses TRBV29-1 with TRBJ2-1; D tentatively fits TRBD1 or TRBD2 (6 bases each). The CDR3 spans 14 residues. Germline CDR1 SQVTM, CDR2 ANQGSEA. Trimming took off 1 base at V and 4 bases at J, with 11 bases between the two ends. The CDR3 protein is CSVEVGGLYNEQFF. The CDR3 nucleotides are TGCAGCGTTGAAGTTGGGGGGCTGTACAATGAGCAGTTCTTC.

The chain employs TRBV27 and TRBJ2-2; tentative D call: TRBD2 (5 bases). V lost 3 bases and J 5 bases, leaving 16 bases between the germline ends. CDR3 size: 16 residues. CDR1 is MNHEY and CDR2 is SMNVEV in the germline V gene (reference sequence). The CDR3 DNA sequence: TGTGCCAGCAGTTTCCAGCGGAGGATGGAAACCGGGGAGCTGTTTTTT. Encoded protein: CASSFQRRMETGELFF.

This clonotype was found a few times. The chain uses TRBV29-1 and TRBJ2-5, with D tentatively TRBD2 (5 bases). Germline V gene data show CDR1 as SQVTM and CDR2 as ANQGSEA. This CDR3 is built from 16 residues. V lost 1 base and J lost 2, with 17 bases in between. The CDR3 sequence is CSVEGGAWKRQETQYF. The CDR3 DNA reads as TGCAGCGTTGAAGGGGGAGCGTGGAAGCGGCAAGAGACCCAGTACTTC.

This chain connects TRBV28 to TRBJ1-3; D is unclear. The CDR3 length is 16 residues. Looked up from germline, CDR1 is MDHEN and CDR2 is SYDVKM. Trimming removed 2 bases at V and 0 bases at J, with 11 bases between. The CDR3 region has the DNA TGTGCCAGCAGTTTAATTTCCACAGTCTCTGGAAACACCATATATTTT. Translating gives CASSLISTVSGNTIYF. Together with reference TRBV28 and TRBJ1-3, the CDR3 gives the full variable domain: DVKVTQSSRYLVKRTGEKVFLECVQDMDHENMFWYRQDPGLGLRLIYFSYDVKMKEKGDIPEGYSVSREKKERFSLILESASTNQTSMYLCASSLISTVSGNTIYFGEGSWLTVV.

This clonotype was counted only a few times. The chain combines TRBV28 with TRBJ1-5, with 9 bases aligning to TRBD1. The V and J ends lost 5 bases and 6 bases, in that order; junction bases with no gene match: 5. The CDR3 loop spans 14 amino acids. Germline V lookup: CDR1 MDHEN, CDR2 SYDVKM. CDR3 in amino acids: CASSPDRGSQPQHF. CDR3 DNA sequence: TGTGCCAGCAGTCCTGACAGGGGGAGTCAGCCCCAGCATTTT. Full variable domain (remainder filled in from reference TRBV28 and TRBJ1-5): DVKVTQSSRYLVKRTGEKVFLECVQDMDHENMFWYRQDPGLGLRLIYFSYDVKMKEKGDIPEGYSVSREKKERFSLILESASTNQTSMYLCASSPDRGSQPQHFGDGTRLSIL.

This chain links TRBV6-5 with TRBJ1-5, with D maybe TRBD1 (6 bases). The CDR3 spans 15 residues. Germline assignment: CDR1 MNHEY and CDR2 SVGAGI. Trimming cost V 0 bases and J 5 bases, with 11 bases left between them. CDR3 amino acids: CASSYSIQGDQPQHF. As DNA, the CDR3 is TGTGCCAGCAGTTACTCGATACAGGGAGATCAGCCCCAGCATTTT.

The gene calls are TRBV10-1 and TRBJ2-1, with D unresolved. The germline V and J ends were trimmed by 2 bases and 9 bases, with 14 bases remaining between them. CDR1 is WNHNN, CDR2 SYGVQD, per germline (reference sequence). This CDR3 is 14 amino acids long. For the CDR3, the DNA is TGCGCCAGCAGTGAGGGTAGTACCAAGATTGAGCAGTTCTTC. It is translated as CASSEGSTKIEQFF.

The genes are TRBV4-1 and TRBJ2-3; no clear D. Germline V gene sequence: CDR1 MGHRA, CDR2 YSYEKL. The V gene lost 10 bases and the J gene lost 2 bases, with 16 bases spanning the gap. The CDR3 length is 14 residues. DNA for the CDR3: TGCGCCACCAGTCGCTCAGGAGCCACAGATACGCAGTATTTT. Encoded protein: CATSRSGATDTQYF.

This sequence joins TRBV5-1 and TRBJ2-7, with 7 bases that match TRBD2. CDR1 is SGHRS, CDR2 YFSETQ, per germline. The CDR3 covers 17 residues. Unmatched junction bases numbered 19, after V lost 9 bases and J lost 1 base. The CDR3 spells CATLGGGPRKRSYEQYF. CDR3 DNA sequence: TGCGCCACCCTTGGGGGAGGGCCTCGTAAAAGGTCCTACGAGCAGTACTTC.

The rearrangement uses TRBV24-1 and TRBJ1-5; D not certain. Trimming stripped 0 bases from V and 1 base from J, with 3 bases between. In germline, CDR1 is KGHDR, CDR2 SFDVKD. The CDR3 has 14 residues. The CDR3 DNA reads TGTGCCACCAGTGATTTGCAGAGCAATCAGCCCCAGCATTTT. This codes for CATSDLQSNQPQHF.

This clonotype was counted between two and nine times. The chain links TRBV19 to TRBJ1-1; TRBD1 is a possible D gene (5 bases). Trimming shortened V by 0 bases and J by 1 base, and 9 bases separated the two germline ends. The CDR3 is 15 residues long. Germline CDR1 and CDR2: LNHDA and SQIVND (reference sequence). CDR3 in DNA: TGTGCCAGTAGTATAGAAGGGGCCAAGAACACTGAAGCTTTCTTT. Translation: CASSIEGAKNTEAFF.

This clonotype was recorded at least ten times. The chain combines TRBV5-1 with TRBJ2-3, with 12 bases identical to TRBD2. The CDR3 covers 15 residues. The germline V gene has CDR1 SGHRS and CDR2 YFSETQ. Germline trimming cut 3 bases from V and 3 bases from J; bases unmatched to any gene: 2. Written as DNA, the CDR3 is TGCGCCAGCAGCTCGGGACTAGCGGGTACAGATACGCAGTATTTT. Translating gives CASSSGLAGTDTQYF.

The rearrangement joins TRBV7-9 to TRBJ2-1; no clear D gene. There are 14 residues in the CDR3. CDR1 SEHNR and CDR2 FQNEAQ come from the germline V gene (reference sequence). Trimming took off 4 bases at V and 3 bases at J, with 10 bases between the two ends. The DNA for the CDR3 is TGTGCCAGCAGCTCCCCCGCAGGCTACAATGAGCAGTTCTTC. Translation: CASSSPAGYNEQFF.

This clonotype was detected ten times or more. The CDR3 sequence: CASSFLGTVFSTLDQPQHF. DNA for the CDR3: TGTGCCAGCAGTTTTTTGGGTACGGTTTTTAGTACGCTGGATCAGCCCCAGCATTTT. The gene calls are TRBV28 and TRBJ1-5; no definite D call. The CDR3 is made up of 19 amino acids. Germline V CDR1 and CDR2: MDHEN, SYDVKM. Trimming stripped 3 bases from V and 5 bases from J, with 26 bases between.

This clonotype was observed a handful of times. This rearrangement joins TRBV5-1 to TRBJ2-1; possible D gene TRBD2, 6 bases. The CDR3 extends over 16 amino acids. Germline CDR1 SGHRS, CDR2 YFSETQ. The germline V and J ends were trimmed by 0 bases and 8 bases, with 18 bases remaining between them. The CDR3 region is CASSLGGGGILDEQFF. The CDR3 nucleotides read TGCGCCAGCAGCTTGGGGGGTGGCGGGATCCTGGATGAGCAGTTCTTC.

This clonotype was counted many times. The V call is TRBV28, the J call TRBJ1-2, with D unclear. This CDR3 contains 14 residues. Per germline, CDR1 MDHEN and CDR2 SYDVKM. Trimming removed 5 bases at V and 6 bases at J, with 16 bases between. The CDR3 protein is CASSTLWRGDGYTF. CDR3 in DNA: TGTGCCAGCAGTACCCTTTGGAGAGGAGATGGCTACACCTTC.

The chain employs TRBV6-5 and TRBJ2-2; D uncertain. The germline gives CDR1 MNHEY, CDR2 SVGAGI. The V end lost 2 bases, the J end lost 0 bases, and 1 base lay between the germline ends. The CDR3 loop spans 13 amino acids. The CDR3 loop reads CASSYANTGELFF. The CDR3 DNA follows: TGTGCCAGCAGTTACGCGAACACCGGGGAGCTGTTTTTT.

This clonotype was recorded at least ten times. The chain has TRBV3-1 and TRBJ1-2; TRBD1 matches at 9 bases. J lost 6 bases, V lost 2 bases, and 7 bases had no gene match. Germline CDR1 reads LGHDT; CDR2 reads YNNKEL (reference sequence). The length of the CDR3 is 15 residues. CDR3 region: CASSQPGTGKDGYTF. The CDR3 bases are TGTGCCAGCAGCCAACCCGGGACAGGGAAGGATGGCTACACCTTC. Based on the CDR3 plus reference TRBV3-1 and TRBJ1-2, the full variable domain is DTAVSQTPKYLVTQMGNDKSIKCEQNLGHDTMYWYKQDSKKFLKIMFSYNNKELIINETVPNRFSPKSPDKAHLNLHINSLELGDSAVYFCASSQPGTGKDGYTFGSGTRLTVV.

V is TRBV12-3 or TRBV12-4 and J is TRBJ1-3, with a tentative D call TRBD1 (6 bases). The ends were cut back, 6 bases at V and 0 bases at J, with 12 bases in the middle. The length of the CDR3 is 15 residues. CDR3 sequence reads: CASRDSSFSGNTIYF. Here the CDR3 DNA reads TGTGCCAGCAGGGACAGCTCCTTCTCTGGAAACACCATATATTTT.

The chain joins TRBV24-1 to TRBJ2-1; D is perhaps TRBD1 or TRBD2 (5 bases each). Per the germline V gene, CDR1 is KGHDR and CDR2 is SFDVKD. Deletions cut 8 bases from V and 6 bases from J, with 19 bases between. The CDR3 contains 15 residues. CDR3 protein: CATKGVTKGRNEQFF. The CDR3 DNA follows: TGTGCCACCAAAGGGGTCACGAAGGGACGCAATGAGCAGTTCTTC.

The chain's CDR3 is CASSIWRRGGYTF. The CDR3 DNA is TGTGCCAGTAGTATTTGGCGGCGAGGAGGCTACACCTTC. V usage is TRBV19 and J usage is TRBJ1-2; no reliable D call. Germline CDR1 and CDR2: LNHDA and SQIVND (reference sequence). This CDR3 is 13 amino acids long. Trimming stripped 3 bases from V and 8 bases from J, with 13 bases between.

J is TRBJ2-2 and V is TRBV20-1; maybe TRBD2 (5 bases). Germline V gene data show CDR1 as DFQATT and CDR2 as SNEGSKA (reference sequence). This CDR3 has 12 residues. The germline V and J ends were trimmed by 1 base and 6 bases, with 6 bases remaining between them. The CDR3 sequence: CSARGGPGELFF. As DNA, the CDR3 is TGCAGTGCTAGAGGAGGGCCCGGGGAGCTGTTTTTT.

The CDR3 reads CASRSSGTGYNEQFF. In DNA, the CDR3 is TGTGCCAGCAGGTCTAGCGGGACGGGGTATAATGAGCAGTTCTTC. V gene TRBV28 combines with J gene TRBJ2-1; 9 nucleotides match TRBD2. Looked up from germline, CDR1 is MDHEN and CDR2 is SYDVKM. This CDR3 contains 15 residues. J was trimmed by 7 bases and V by 6 bases; bases with no gene match: 10.

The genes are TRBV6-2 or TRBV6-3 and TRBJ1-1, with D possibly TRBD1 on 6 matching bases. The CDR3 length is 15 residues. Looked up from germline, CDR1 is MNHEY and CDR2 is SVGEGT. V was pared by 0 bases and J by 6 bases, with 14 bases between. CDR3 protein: CASSYSGGGRAEAFF. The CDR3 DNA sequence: TGTGCCAGCAGTTACTCGGGAGGGGGAAGAGCTGAAGCTTTCTTT.

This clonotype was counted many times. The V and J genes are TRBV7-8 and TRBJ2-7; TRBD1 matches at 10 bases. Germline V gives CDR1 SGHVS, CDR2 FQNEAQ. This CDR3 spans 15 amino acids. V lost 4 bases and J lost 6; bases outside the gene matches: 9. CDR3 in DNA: TGTGCCAGCAGCTCCCGGGACAGGGGCTTAGGCGAGCAGTACTTC. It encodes CASSSRDRGLGEQYF.